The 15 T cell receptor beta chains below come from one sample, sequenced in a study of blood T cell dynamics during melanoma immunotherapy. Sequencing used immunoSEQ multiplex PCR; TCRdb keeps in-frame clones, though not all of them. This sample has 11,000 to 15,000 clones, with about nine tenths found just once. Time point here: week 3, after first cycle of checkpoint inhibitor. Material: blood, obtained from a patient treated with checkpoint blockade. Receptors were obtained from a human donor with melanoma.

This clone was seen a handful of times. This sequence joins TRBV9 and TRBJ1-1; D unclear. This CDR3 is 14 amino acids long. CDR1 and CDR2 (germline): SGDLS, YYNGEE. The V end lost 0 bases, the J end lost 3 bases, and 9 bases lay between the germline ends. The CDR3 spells CASSVGSRDTEAFF. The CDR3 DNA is TGTGCCAGCAGCGTAGGATCGCGGGACACTGAAGCTTTCTTT.

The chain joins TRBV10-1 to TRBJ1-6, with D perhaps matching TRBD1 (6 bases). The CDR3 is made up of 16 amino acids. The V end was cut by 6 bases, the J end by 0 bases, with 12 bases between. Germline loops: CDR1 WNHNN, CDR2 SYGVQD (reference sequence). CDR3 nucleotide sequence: TGCGCCAGCAGCACCTGGACAGACTCCTATAATTCACCCCTCCACTTT. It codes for CASSTWTDSYNSPLHF.

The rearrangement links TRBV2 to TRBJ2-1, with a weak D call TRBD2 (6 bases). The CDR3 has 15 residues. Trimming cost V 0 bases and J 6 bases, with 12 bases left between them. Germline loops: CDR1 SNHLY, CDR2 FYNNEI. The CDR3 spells CASSEALHGGNEQFF. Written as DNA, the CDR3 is TGTGCCAGCAGTGAAGCGCTTCACGGGGGCAATGAGCAGTTCTTC.

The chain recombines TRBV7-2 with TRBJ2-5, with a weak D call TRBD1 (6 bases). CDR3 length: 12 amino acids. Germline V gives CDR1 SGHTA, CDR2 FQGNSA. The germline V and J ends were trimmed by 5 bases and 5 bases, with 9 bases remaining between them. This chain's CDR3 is CASSPRGETQYF. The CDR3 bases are TGTGCCAGCAGCCCAAGGGGGGAGACCCAGTACTTC. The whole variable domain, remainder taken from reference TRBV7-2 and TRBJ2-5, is GAGVSQSPSNKVTEKGKDVELRCDPISGHTALYWYRQSLGQGLEFLIYFQGNSAPDKSGLPSDRFSAERTGGSVSTLTIQRTQQEDSAVYLCASSPRGETQYFGPGTRLLVL.

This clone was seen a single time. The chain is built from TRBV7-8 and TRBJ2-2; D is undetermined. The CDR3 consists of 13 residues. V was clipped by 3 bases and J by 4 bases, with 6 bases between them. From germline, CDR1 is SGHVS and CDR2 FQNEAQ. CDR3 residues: CASSFRVTGELFF. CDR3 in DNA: TGTGCCAGCAGCTTCCGGGTCACCGGGGAGCTGTTTTTT. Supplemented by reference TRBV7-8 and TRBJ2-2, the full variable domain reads GAGVSQSPRYKVAKRGQDVALRCDPISGHVSLFWYQQALGQGPEFLTYFQNEAQLDKSGLPSDRFFAERPEGSVSTLKIQRTQQEDSAVYLCASSFRVTGELFFGEGSRLTVL.

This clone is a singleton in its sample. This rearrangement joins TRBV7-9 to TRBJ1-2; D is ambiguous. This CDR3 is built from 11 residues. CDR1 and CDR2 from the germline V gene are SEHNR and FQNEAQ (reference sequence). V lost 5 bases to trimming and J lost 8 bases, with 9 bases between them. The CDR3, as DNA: TGTGCCAGCAGCCTAAGTGGAGGCTACACCTTC. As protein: CASSLSGGYTF.

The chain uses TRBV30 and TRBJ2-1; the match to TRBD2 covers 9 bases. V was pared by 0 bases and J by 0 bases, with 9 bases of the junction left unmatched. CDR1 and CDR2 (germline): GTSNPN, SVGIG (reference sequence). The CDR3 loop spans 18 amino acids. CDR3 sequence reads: CAWSVSSGRSYSYNEQFF. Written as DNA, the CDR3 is TGTGCCTGGAGTGTATCAAGCGGGAGGTCCTACTCCTACAATGAGCAGTTCTTC.

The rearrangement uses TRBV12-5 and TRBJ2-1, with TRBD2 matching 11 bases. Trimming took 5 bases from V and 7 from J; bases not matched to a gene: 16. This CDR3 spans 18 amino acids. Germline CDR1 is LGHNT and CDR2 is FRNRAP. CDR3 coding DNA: TGTGCTAGTGGTCTATTAGCTCCTAGCGGGAGGTTTCGGAATGAGCAGTTCTTC. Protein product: CASGLLAPSGRFRNEQFF.

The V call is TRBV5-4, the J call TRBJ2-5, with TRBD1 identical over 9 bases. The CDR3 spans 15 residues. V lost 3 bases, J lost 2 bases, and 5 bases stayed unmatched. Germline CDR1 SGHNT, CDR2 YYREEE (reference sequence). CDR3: CASSSTDRGQETQYF. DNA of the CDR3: TGTGCCAGCAGCTCGACCGACAGGGGGCAAGAGACCCAGTACTTC.

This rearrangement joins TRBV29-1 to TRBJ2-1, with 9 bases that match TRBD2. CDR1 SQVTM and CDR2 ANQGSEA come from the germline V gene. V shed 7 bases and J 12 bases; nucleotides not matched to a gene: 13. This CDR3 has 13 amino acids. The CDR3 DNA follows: TGCAGCGCCCCCGGGACTAGCTCATTGGGGCAGTTCTTC. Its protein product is CSAPGTSSLGQFF.

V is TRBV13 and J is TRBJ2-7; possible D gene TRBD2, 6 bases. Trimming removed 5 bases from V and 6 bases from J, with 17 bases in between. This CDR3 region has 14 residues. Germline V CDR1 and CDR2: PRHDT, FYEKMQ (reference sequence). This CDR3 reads CASSNLGTPLEQYF. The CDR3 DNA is TGTGCCAGCAGCAACCTTGGGACTCCCCTCGAGCAGTACTTC.

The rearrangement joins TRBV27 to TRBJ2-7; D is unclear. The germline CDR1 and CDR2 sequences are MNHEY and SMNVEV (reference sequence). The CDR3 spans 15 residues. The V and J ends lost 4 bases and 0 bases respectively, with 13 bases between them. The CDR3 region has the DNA TGTGCCAGCAGTTCCCCCCCGGTTGGCTCCTACGAGCAGTACTTC. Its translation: CASSSPPVGSYEQYF.

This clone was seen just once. The DNA for the CDR3 is TGTGCCAGCAGCCCAGTTAAGGGTAGCGGGAGCTACACCGGGGAGCTGTTTTTT. Its translation is CASSPVKGSGSYTGELFF. The rearrangement uses TRBV28 and TRBJ2-2; the match to TRBD2 covers 9 bases. CDR3 length: 18 residues. Unmatched junction bases numbered 14, after V lost 6 bases and J lost 3 bases. Germline CDR1 reads MDHEN; CDR2 reads SYDVKM.

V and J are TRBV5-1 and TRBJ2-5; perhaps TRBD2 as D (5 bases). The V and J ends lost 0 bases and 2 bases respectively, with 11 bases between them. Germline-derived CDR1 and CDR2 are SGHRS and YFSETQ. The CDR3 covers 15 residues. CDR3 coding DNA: TGCGCCAGCAGCTTGGGCGGGCAGCAACAAGAGACCCAGTACTTC. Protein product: CASSLGGQQQETQYF.

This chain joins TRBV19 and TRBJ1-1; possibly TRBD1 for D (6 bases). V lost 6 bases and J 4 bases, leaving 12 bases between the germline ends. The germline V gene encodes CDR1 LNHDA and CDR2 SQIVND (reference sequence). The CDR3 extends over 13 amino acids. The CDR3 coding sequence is TGTGCCAGTAGCACCGTCAGGGGCACTGAAGCTTTCTTT. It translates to CASSTVRGTEAFF.